This T cell receptor beta chain comes out of a study of beta chain features in type 1 diabetes (dated 2018 in TCRdb). For context, the study as a whole: Mean age, gender distribution, total cell number and subset yield did not differ between patients and healthy donors. The study compared the TCRB repertoires of sorted circulating CD4+ T cell subsets in recently diagnosed type 1 diabetes patients with those in matched healthy donors. A total of 107,917,701 sorted cells were examined across all samples, and RNA yield correlated strongly with the number of cells per subset. Whereas all 30 or so donors provided naive and central memory subsets, regulatory and stem cell-like memory subsets were isolated from just 8 patients and roughly eight healthy donors. Results and caveats for the whole study, not just this receptor: Fewer insertions and more nucleotide deletions at VDJ recombination sites were observed in patients with type 1 diabetes, implying thymic rearrangement abnormalities. Only small numbers of individuals were included in the HLA sub-analyses, which left unresolved whether HLA type had any influence on TCRB rearrangement. Type 1 diabetes patients showed a moderate but significant shortening of TCRB CDR3 length in all four CD4+ subsets. Naive, central memory and regulatory TCRB repertoires appeared to be more similar among patients than among healthy donors. Because cDNA was sequenced instead of genomic DNA, activated cells with high expression could be over-represented, although the groups did not differ in activation or CD3 levels. Shorter templates might have been favored by PCR, but patient and control samples were amplified and corrected together, so both groups would have been affected equally by any skew.

The entire amount of isolated RNA was reverse transcribed using the High Capacity cDNA Reverse Transcription Kit, so the sequenced TCRB transcripts were expressed ones. Deep immunoSEQ sequencing was performed on naive, central memory and regulatory T cell samples, with an average of around 3.4 million total reads per sample. After sorted cells were lysed in RLT buffer, RNA was extracted with DNase-treated RNeasy Micro or Mini kits, with the choice depending on cell number. To prevent cross-contamination, every cell subset was processed on its own, while patient and healthy donor samples were processed together. Using the immunoSEQ multiplex PCR, TCRB sequences were amplified from cDNA into 87-bp fragments spanning the CDR3 region. Amplicons were sequenced on the Illumina HiSeq platform. The original pipeline was this. Synthetic template baselines were used to correct PCR bias computationally, reads within Hamming distance 2 were collapsed, and singletons that could not be merged were discarded. Reads were aligned to IMGT to assign V, D and J genes, CDR3 length, and insertions or deletions at six rearrangement sites. Clonotype counts were normalized to sorted cell number within each subset before computing true diversity and Gini coefficients with the tcR R package. The overlap coefficient, calculated on TCRB nucleotide sequences, was used to quantify repertoire sharing. TCRdb holds this immuneACCESS table with in-frame rearrangements only. Some clones are missing; in checked studies, unresolved V genes explain under half, and the rest has no known cause. From that table come the V and J calls and clone size; the DNA was used to work out D and trimming. This sample is represented by 150,000 to 160,000 clones; 8.5% to 14% of them were singletons. The ten largest clones represent 2% to 2.5% of the sample.

Each donor gave one peripheral blood draw, averaging roughly 0.11 L, which was collected into heparinised tubes. A BD FACSAria II and a panel including CD45RO, CCR7, CD25, CD127, CD95 and CD27 were used to sort naive, central memory, regulatory and stem cell-like memory CD4+ T cells. Every sorted population had a purity above 95%. PBMCs were isolated immediately by Lymphoprep density gradient centrifugation and stained directly without culture. So that batch effects would be minimized, each experiment stained and sorted samples in pairs, pairing one healthy donor with one patient. This clone has only a few counts. There is no known antigen for this receptor. Base quality data are lacking; no much larger clone is found one base away. CDR3 length: 14 amino acids, cysteine to phenylalanine. Only the CDR3 region is kept as DNA, spanning 42 bases read in frame from base 1. Sequences MDHEN (CDR1) and SYDVKM (CDR2) are obtained from the germline V gene. The germline ends are 20 bases apart after V is trimmed by 7 bases and J by 8 bases.

The clonotype originates from a man younger than 30 in good health. In this chain, TRBV28 is recombined with TRBJ1-2; a tentative D call is TRBD1 (6 bases match). The sequenced sample consisted of central memory CD4+ T cells from blood. CDR3 reads: CASKLGHQLLGYTF. The sequenced DNA is TGTGCCAGCAAGCTGGGACACCAGTTATTGGGCTACACCTTC.